Included here is one T cell receptor beta chain sequence, with context. Its recognized antigen is unknown. It has no much larger one-base neighbor in the sample; base qualities were not kept. TCRbeta CDR3 regions were amplified from genomic DNA by means of the immunoSEQ Assay, a bias-controlled multiplex PCR. Regarding the original processing steps: The number of nucleated cells in each sample was estimated from the amplification of reference gene primers within the assay. To quantify the absolute abundance of each unique TCRbeta CDR3 rearrangement, sequence reads were collapsed and filtered. For each sample, productive Simpson clonality was calculated as the square root of Simpson's diversity index across productive rearrangements. TCRdb retrieved this table from immuneACCESS and kept in-frame rearrangements only. Not all clones are present; in checked studies, unresolved V genes account for under half, and no reason is known for the remainder. D and trimming come from the DNA, and the V and J calls and clone size come from that table. This sample gives approximately 230,000 clones in total; around 84% of them show up just once. About 1.7% of the sample lies in the top ten.

In the prospective study, participants were roughly 18 to 100 years old, resided in about two dozen geographic areas of the United States, and were enrolled through a virtual design. Cohort assignment in the prospective study relied on participant-reported clinical history from a screening survey and a study questionnaire. ImmuneRACE Cohort 3 recovered participants were defined by two consecutive negative NP/OP PCR tests, healthcare professional clearance, or symptom resolution. In the prospective study, whole blood, serum and a nasopharyngeal or oropharyngeal swab were collected from each participant by mobile phlebotomists. Participants in the prospective study had the option to provide additional blood draws and questionnaires over an approximately two-month period. Blood samples from the prospective study were shipped frozen or at room temperature prior to DNA extraction. This sample is part of a study of blood T cell repertoires in COVID-19 (dated by TCRdb to between 2020 and 2021). Study-wide context: The collaborator samples originated in the United States, Italy and Spain and spanned the acute and convalescent phases of COVID-19. The sample metadata nearly always contained a de-identified subject ID, COVID-19 status, age in years and sex. The prospective study material was composed of cDNA or gDNA derived from T cells, B-cell-depleted T cells, or PBMCs. HLA class I and class II types, where available, came from metadata supplied by the sample provider rather than from assay-based typing. The repertoires were made available in a free public database intended to serve as a resource for research on the immune response to SARS-CoV-2. Samples were obtained from the ongoing ImmuneRACE study (first 160 participants) and from over 1,000 subjects provided by 6 global collaborators. The dataset comprised deeply sampled blood TCRbeta repertoires from subjects exposed to, actively infected with, or recovered from COVID-19.

Overall results and qualifications from the work: How much clinical and demographic metadata was included differed by source and by participant, and the metadata was provided uncurated.

The sequence derives from a middle-aged man who had recovered from COVID-19. The sample consisted of PBMCs or T cells enriched from blood (not recorded which).

The CDR3 has the sequence CASSFHGQSMNTEAFF. Here is the DNA: TGTGCCAGCAGTTTCCACGGACAGTCCATGAACACTGAAGCTTTCTTT. This sequence uses TRBV27 and TRBJ1-1; the D gene is possibly TRBD1, with 6 bases matching. CDR1 MNHEY and CDR2 SMNVEV were looked up in the germline V gene (reference sequence). The junction carries 14 bases between V and J, which are trimmed by 3 bases and 0 bases respectively. The CDR3 runs 16 residues from the cysteine to the phenylalanine. Only CDR3 DNA remains: 48 bases, in frame from the first base.